At least ten counts were recorded for the clone carrying this T cell receptor (beta chain). These data are taken from a study of metastatic and nonmetastatic thyroid tumors. Authors' analysis steps: Across clinicopathological groups, CDR3 differences served as the basis for building a distant-metastasis classifier for papillary thyroid cancer. Through MiXCR, TCRdb re-clonotyped the PCR reads. The V and J calls and clone size come from TCRdb's table, not from the authors' own analysis. This sample yields about 64,000 clones, of which just over 4% are seen a single time; about 22% belongs to the top ten. Each patient went into thyroid surgery without having received any treatment. In germline, CDR1 is KGHSH, CDR2 LQKENI. V gave up 5 bases and J gave up 9 bases, with 11 bases separating them. The CDR3 runs 12 residues.

The chain links TRBV18 to TRBJ2-1, with a possible D match to TRBD1 (5 bases). The material sequenced was blood. The TCR comes from a female donor with papillary thyroid cancer or a benign thyroid nodule (not recorded which). Some clones in this sample may be carry-over from other donors' samples. The CDR3 nucleotides read TGTGCCAGCTCAATCCAGGGCGGTGAGCAGTTCTTC. Its translation is CASSIQGGEQFF.